These 9 T cell receptor beta chains were all obtained from the same sample, sequenced in a study of blood T cell repertoires in COVID-19. Clones were read by immunoSEQ multiplex PCR, and TCRdb kept only the in-frame ones, dropping some. The sample consists of about 180,000 clones, roughly four fifths of them appearing once. The sample comprised peripheral blood. These receptors originate from a woman between 65 and 79 years old with COVID-19, enrolled during active disease.

V and J are TRBV20-1 and TRBJ1-1; TRBD1 aligns across 7 bases. Per the germline V gene, CDR1 is DFQATT and CDR2 is SNEGSKA (reference sequence). This CDR3 comprises 11 residues. V lost 3 bases and J lost 5; bases outside the gene matches: 0. CDR3 residues: CSARGQTEAFF. In DNA form, the CDR3 reads TGCAGTGCTAGGGGACAGACTGAAGCTTTCTTT.

This clone was recorded only once. This CDR3 is CASSLGTSAAIQYF. Here the CDR3 DNA reads TGCGCCAGCAGCTTGGGTACTAGCGCAGCCATTCAGTACTTC. The chain links TRBV5-1 to TRBJ2-4; 7 nucleotides line up with TRBD2. V shed 0 bases, J shed 9 bases, and the junction held 6 bases outside the gene matches. CDR1 is SGHRS, CDR2 YFSETQ, per germline. This CDR3 is built from 14 residues.

The table lists this clone with a few counts. The chain is built from TRBV7-8 and TRBJ2-1; 10 bases line up with TRBD2. The CDR3 sequence is 16 residues long. Germline V gene sequence: CDR1 SGHVS, CDR2 FQNEAQ. V lost 3 bases to trimming and J lost 9 bases; unmatched junction nucleotides: 11. As DNA, the CDR3 is TGTGCCAGCAGCTTGATGAGCGGGAGGGTTTCCGGTGAGCAGTTCTTC. Translating it yields CASSLMSGRVSGEQFF.

The V and J genes are TRBV5-1 and TRBJ2-1; TRBD2 matches 12 bases. Germline V CDR1 and CDR2: SGHRS, YFSETQ. After removal of 1 base from V and 9 bases from J, the junction contained 5 bases not matched to a gene. CDR3 size: 15 residues. The DNA of the CDR3 is TGCGCCAGCAGCTTGATGACTAGCGGGAGTGGTGAGCAGTTCTTC. Amino acid sequence: CASSLMTSGSGEQFF.

This chain links TRBV18 with TRBJ2-3, with 9 bases fitting TRBD1. Per the germline V gene, CDR1 is KGHSH and CDR2 is LQKENI. This CDR3 comprises 16 residues. V trimming: 0 bases; J trimming: 2 bases; junction bases outside the gene matches: 3. Here the CDR3 DNA reads TGTGCCAGCTCACCACCAACAGGGGGCAACACAGATACGCAGTATTTT. It is translated as CASSPPTGGNTDTQYF.

The rearrangement uses TRBV27 and TRBJ1-1, with TRBD1 as a possible D gene (5 bases). With 8 bases removed from V and 6 bases from J, the gap between germline ends came to 13 bases. The length of the CDR3 is 12 residues. CDR1 MNHEY and CDR2 SMNVEV come from the germline V gene (reference sequence). The CDR3 DNA reads TGTGCCAGCGTCAGCGTAGGGGCTGAAGCTTTCTTT. Translation gives CASVSVGAEAFF.

The chain employs TRBV20-1 and TRBJ1-5; unclear D gene. Germline V lookup: CDR1 DFQATT, CDR2 SNEGSKA (reference sequence). Between the trimmed V and J ends, which lost 3 bases and 6 bases, there was a span of 6 bases. This CDR3 region has 11 residues. The CDR3 is CSASGSQPQHF. CDR3 in DNA: TGCAGTGCTAGTGGGAGTCAGCCCCAGCATTTT.

This sequence joins TRBV6-2 or TRBV6-3 and TRBJ2-1; 7 bases are a match to TRBD2. The V gene end was trimmed by 6 bases and the J gene end by 1 base; junction bases not matched to a gene: 6. Germline CDR1 MNHEY, CDR2 SVGEGT. This CDR3 spans 15 amino acids. The CDR3 region has the DNA TGTGCCAGCAGCCCGGGAGGTAGGTCCTACAATGAGCAGTTCTTC. Translating gives CASSPGGRSYNEQFF.

This chain connects TRBV19 to TRBJ1-6; 9 positions agree with TRBD1. V trimming: 6 bases; J trimming: 8 bases; junction bases outside the gene matches: 11. This CDR3 spans 16 amino acids. In germline, CDR1 is LNHDA, CDR2 SQIVND (reference sequence). The CDR3 sequence is CASRQQGAGLYSPLHF. CDR3 bases: TGTGCCAGTAGACAACAGGGGGCCGGACTCTATTCACCCCTCCACTTT. Filled out from reference TRBV19 and TRBJ1-6, the complete variable domain reads DGGITQSPKYLFRKEGQNVTLSCEQNLNHDAMYWYRQDPGQGLRLIYYSQIVNDFQKGDIAEGYSVSREKKESFPLTVTSAQKNPTAFYLCASRQQGAGLYSPLHFGNGTRLTVT.